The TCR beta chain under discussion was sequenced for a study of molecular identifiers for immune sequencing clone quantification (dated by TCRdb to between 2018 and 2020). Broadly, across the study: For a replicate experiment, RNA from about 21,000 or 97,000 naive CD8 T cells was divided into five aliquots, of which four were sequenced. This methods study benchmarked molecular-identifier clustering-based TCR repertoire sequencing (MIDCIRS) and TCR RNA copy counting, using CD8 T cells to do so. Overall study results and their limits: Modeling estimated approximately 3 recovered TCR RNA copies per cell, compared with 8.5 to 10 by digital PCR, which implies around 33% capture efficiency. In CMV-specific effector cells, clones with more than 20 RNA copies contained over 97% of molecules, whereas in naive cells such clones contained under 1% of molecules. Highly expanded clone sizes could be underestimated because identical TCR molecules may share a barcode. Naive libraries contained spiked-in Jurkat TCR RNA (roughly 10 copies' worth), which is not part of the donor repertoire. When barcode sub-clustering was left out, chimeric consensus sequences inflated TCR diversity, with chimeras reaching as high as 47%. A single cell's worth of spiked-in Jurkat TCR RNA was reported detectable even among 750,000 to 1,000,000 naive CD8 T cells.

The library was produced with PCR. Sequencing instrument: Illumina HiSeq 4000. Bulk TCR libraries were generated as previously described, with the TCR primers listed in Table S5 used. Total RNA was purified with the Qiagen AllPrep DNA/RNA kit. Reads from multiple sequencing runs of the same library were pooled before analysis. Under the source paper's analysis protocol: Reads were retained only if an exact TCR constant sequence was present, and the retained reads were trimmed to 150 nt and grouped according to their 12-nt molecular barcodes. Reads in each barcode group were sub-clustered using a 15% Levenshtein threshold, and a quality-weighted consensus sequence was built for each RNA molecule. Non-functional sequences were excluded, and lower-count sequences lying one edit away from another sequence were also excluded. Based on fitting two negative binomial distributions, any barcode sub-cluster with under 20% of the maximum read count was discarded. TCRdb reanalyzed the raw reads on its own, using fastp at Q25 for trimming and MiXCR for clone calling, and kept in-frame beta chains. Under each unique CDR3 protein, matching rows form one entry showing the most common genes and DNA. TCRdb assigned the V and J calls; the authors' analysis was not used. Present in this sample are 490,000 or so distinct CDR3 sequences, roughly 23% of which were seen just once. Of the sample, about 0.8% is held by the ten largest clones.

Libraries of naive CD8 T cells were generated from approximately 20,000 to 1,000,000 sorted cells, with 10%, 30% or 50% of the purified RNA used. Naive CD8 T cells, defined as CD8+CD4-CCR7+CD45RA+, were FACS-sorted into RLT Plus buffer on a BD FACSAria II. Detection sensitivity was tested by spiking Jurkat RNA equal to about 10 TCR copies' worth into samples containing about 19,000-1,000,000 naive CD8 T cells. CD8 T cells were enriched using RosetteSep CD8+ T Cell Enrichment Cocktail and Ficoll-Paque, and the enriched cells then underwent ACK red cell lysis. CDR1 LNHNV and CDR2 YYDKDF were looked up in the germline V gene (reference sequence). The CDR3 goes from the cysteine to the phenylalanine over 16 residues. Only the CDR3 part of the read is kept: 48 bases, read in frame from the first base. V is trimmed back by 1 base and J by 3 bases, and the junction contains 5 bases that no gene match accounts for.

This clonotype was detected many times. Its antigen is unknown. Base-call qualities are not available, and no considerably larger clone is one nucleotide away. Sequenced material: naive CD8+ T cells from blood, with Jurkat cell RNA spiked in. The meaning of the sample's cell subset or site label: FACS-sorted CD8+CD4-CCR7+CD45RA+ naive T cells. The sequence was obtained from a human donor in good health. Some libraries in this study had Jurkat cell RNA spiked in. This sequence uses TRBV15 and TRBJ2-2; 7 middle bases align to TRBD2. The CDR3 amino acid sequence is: CATSRVGLGYTGELFF. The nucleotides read TGTGCCACCAGCAGAGTAGGACTAGGGTACACCGGGGAGCTGTTTTTT. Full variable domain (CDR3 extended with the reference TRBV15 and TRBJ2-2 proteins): DAMVIQNPRYQVTQFGKPVTLSCSQTLNHNVMYWYQQKSSQAPKLLFHYYDKDFNNEADTPDNFQSRRPNTSFCFLDIRSPGLGDTAMYLCATSRVGLGYTGELFFGEGSRLTVL.